The clone carrying this T cell receptor beta chain has a count of ten or more. Relying on iRepertoire HTBI primers and Arm-PCR of CDR3 regions, the team built TCR beta libraries. In TCRdb, the multiplex PCR reads were re-called with MiXCR into one record per CDR3 protein. Of about 430,000 distinct CDR3 sequences in the sample, about 15% were seen once. These data come from a study of regulatory T cells in long-lasting Graves disease. Study-wide context: Antithyroid drugs had been taken under 3 months by newly diagnosed Graves' patients.

V was cut by 2 bases and J by 2 bases, with 12 bases left in between. The CDR3 sequence is 15 residues long. Germline V gene lookup returns CDR1 MNHEY and CDR2 SMNVEV (reference sequence). Time point meaning: newly diagnosed GD, antithyroid drugs for less than 3 months. RNA from PBMCs was the source of the TCR library. As collected, the peripheral blood samples measured about 10 milliliters each and went into EDTA tubes. These data were also reused for a study on T cells in Graves' hyperthyroidism and ophthalmopathy. Turning to that study: If no ophthalmopathy progression occurred within 18 months, Graves' hyperthyroidism was stable. Blood also held most thyroid clonotypes expanded beyond 0.001.

This chain uses TRBV27 with TRBJ2-5; a weak D match, TRBD1 (5 bases). Sequenced material: peripheral blood mononuclear cells (PBMCs), taken at new diagnosis, from a patient treated with antithyroid drugs. This clonotype originated in a middle-aged woman with Graves disease. CDR3 sequence: CASSLAWTLQETQYF. CDR3 DNA sequence: TGTGCCAGCAGTTTAGCCTGGACACTTCAAGAGACCCAGTACTTC.